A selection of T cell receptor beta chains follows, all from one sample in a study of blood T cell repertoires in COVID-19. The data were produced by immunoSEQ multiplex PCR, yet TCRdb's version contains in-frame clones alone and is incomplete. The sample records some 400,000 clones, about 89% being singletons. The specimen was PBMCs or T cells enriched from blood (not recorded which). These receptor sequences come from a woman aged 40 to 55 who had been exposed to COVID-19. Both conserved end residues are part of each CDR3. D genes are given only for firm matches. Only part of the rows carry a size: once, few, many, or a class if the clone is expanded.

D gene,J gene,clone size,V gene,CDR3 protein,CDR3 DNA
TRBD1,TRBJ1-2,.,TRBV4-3,CASSQDRTGGVNGYTF,TGCGCCAGCAGCCAGGACCGAACAGGGGGGGTTAATGGCTACACCTTC
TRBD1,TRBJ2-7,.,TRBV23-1,CASSHVTGAYLPYEQYF,TGCGCCAGCAGTCATGTGACAGGGGCTTACCTCCCCTACGAGCAGTACTTC
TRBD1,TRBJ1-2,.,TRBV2,CASRDPGQAINYGYTF,TGTGCCAGCCGGGACCCGGGACAGGCTATCAACTATGGCTACACCTTC
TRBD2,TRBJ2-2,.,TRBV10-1,CASSAAGLAGGPDTGELFF,TGCGCCAGCAGTGCCGCGGGACTAGCGGGAGGGCCCGACACCGGGGAGCTGTTTTTT
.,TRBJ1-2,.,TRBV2,CASSEGGGRGYTF,TGTGCCAGCAGTGAAGGCGGGGGGCGAGGCTACACCTTC
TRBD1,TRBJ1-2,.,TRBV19,CASSVPTGVSVYGYTF,TGTGCCAGTAGTGTACCGACAGGGGTCTCCGTTTATGGCTACACCTTC
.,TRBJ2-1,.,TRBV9,CASTFLQGSYNEQFF,TGTGCCAGCACCTTTCTACAGGGTTCCTACAATGAGCAGTTCTTC
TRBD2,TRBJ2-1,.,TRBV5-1,CASSLAKVAGPHNEQFF,TGCGCCAGCAGCTTGGCCAAAGTAGCGGGGCCACACAATGAGCAGTTCTTC
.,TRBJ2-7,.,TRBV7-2,CASSSTGRIHEQYF,TGTGCCAGCAGCTCAACGGGTCGGATCCACGAGCAGTACTTC
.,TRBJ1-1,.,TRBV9,CASSLRGGDTEAFF,TGTGCCAGCAGCCTCAGGGGTGGGGACACTGAAGCTTTCTTT
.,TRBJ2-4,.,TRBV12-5,CASARRMPGNIQYF,TGTGCTAGTGCCCGGCGGATGCCAGGGAACATTCAGTACTTC
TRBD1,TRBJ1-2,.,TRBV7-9,CASSFLQGANGYTF,TGTGCCAGCAGCTTCCTCCAGGGGGCGAATGGCTACACCTTC
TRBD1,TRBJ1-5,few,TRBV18,CASSPGTGGFQPQHF,TGTGCCAGCTCTCCCGGGACAGGGGGCTTTCAGCCCCAGCATTTT
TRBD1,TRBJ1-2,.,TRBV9,CASRQGWMDYTF,TGTGCCAGCAGACAGGGGTGGATGGACTACACCTTC
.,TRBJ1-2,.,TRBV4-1,CASSQDPGTFYGYTF,TGCGCCAGCAGCCAAGATCCCGGGACTTTTTATGGCTACACCTTC
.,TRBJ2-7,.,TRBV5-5,CASSLNPGESSYEQYF,TGTGCCAGCAGCCTTAACCCGGGGGAGAGCTCCTACGAGCAGTACTTC
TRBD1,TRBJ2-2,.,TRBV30,CAWTDRVGGELFF,TGTGCCTGGACGGACAGGGTTGGCGGGGAGCTGTTTTTT
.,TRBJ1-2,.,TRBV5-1,CASSLGGLDYGYTF,TGCGCCAGCAGCTTGGGTGGCCTGGACTATGGCTACACCTTC
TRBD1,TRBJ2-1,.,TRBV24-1,CATSDPRDRYNEQFF,TGTGCCACCAGTGATCCCCGGGACAGATACAATGAGCAGTTCTTC
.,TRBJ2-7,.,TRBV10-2,CASRLGYPYEQYF,TGCGCCAGCCGGCTCGGGTACCCCTACGAGCAGTACTTC
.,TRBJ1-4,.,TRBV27,CASSLLGSATNEKLFF,TGTGCCAGCAGTTTACTAGGGAGCGCAACTAATGAAAAACTGTTTTTT
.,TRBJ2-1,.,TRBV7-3,CASSMGPAGGTLQFF,TGTGCCAGCAGCATGGGGCCCGCTGGGGGGACTTTGCAGTTCTTC
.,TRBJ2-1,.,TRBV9,CASSERWGGGYNEQFF,TGTGCCAGCAGCGAAAGGTGGGGGGGCGGCTACAATGAGCAGTTCTTC
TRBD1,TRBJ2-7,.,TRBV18,CASSPGVGQGARNEQYF,TGTGCCAGCTCACCAGGGGTGGGACAGGGGGCGAGGAACGAGCAGTACTTC
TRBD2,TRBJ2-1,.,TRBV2,CASRSGTSGYNEQFF,TGTGCCAGCAGATCCGGGACTAGCGGATACAATGAGCAGTTCTTC
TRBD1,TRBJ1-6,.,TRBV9,CASSVDIRQGLSSPLHF,TGTGCCAGCAGCGTAGATATAAGACAGGGGTTGTCGTCACCCCTCCACTTT
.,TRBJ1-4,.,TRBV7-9,CASSLGRGPTNEKLFF,TGTGCCAGCAGCTTAGGGCGGGGACCAACTAATGAAAAACTGTTTTTT
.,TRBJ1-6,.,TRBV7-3,CASSLQGSNSPLHF,TGTGCCAGCAGCTTACAGGGTAGCAATTCACCCCTCCACTTT
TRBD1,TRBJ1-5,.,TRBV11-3,CASTPLDRGYQPQHF,TGTGCCAGCACCCCCCTCGACAGGGGGTATCAGCCCCAGCATTTT
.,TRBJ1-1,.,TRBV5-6,CASSFWAWVMNTEAFF,TGTGCCAGCAGCTTTTGGGCGTGGGTCATGAACACTGAAGCTTTCTTT
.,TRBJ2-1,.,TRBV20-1,CSASGGASSYNEQFF,TGCAGTGCTAGTGGCGGGGCCTCCTCCTACAATGAGCAGTTCTTC
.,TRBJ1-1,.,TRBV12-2,CASRLAQGSNTEAFF,TGTGCAAGTCGCTTAGCGCAGGGATCAAACACTGAAGCTTTCTTT
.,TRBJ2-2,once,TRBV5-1,CASRWGRRGTGELFF,TGCGCCAGCAGGTGGGGGAGGCGCGGCACCGGGGAGCTGTTTTTT
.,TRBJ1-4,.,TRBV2,CASRTANGSSREKLFF,TGTGCCAGCAGGACCGCCAACGGGAGCTCTAGGGAAAAACTGTTTTTT
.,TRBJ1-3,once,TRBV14,CASSPRAGNTIYF,TGTGCCAGCAGCCCCCGCGCTGGAAACACCATATATTTT
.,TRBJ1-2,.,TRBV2,CASRREGIYGYTF,TGTGCCAGCAGGAGGGAGGGGATCTATGGCTACACCTTC
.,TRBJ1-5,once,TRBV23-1,CASSQLTRRRHSNQPQHF,TGCGCCAGCAGTCAACTTACTAGACGGCGACATAGCAATCAGCCCCAGCATTTT